Shown below are 6 T cell receptor beta chains from a single sample sequenced in a study of blood T cell repertoires in COVID-19. Method: immunoSEQ multiplex PCR; TCRdb's copy keeps in-frame clones and lacks some. The profile shows 140,000 or so clones, more than 65% of them singletons. The sequenced sample was peripheral blood. These receptors originate from a man aged 55 to 70 with acute or convalescent COVID-19.

The chain joins TRBV5-1 to TRBJ1-1, with no clear D. CDR3 length: 14 amino acids. Trimming shortened V by 2 bases and J by 5 bases, and 13 bases separated the two germline ends. The germline V gene has CDR1 SGHRS and CDR2 YFSETQ. The chain's CDR3 is CASSLRSPRTEAFF. The CDR3, as DNA: TGCGCCAGCAGCTTAAGATCCCCGCGTACTGAAGCTTTCTTT.

V usage is TRBV27 and J usage is TRBJ2-7; D perhaps matches TRBD1 (6 bases). Trimming stripped 5 bases from V and 4 bases from J, with 12 bases between. Looked up from germline, CDR1 is MNHEY and CDR2 is SMNVEV (reference sequence). The CDR3 loop spans 13 amino acids. The CDR3 nucleotides are TGTGCCAGCAGTGGACAGCCCGGGTACGAGCAGTACTTC. Translated, it gives CASSGQPGYEQYF.

This chain uses TRBV28 with TRBJ2-3; 7 bases fit TRBD1. CDR1 MDHEN and CDR2 SYDVKM come from the germline V gene. The CDR3 length is 14 residues. J was trimmed by 4 bases and V by 4 bases; bases with no gene match: 5. CDR3 protein: CASSSDRPSDTQYF. The CDR3 DNA reads as TGTGCCAGCAGTTCGGACAGGCCTTCAGATACGCAGTATTTT.

This rearrangement joins TRBV2 to TRBJ2-2; D is ambiguous. The germline V and J ends were trimmed by 8 bases and 4 bases, with 8 bases remaining between them. Per germline, CDR1 SNHLY and CDR2 FYNNEI. The CDR3 loop spans 12 amino acids. CDR3 in amino acids: CASVDSTGELFF. The CDR3 nucleotides read TGTGCCAGCGTCGACTCCACCGGGGAGCTGTTTTTT.

V usage is TRBV7-9 and J usage is TRBJ2-1; D perhaps matches TRBD2 (6 bases). The CDR3 spans 13 residues. The germline CDR1 and CDR2 sequences are SEHNR and FQNEAQ (reference sequence). V lost 0 bases, J lost 7 bases, and 7 bases lay in between. The CDR3 DNA is TGTGCCAGCAGCTTAGCTGGAGGGAATGAGCAGTTCTTC. It encodes CASSLAGGNEQFF.

The V and J genes are TRBV29-1 and TRBJ2-3; D possibly corresponds to TRBD2 (6 bases). The V end lost 4 bases, the J end lost 4 bases, and 12 bases lay between the germline ends. The CDR3 sequence is 13 residues long. Germline CDR1 SQVTM, CDR2 ANQGSEA. The CDR3: CSVVEGVPDTQYF. The CDR3 nucleotides read TGCAGCGTTGTGGAGGGAGTGCCAGATACGCAGTATTTT.